This is a list of T cell receptor beta chains from one sample in a study of blood T cell repertoires in COVID-19. Data came from immunoSEQ multiplex PCR; TCRdb stores just in-frame clones and leaves some out. The sample carries 60,000 or so clones, approximately 78% recorded once. The sample comprised peripheral blood. The receptors here all came from a human donor in a cohort sampled during active COVID-19. The CDR3 runs from the conserved cysteine through the conserved F or W. Fields, in order: D gene, V gene, J gene, clone size, CDR3 DNA, CDR3 protein. The D gene is left open where the match is weak. Part of the rows lack a size; the others show once, few, many or a class for expanded clones.

d_gene: .; v_gene: TRBV29-1; j_gene: TRBJ1-2; abundance: .; CDR3nt: TGCAGCGTTGAAGATCGAACCAGGGCGGTCTATGGCTACACCTTC; CDR3aa: CSVEDRTRAVYGYTF
d_gene: .; v_gene: TRBV5-4; j_gene: TRBJ2-5; abundance: .; CDR3nt: TGTGCCAGCAGCTTATTATTCAGAAAACAAGAGACCCAGTACTTC; CDR3aa: CASSLLFRKQETQYF
d_gene: TRBD1; v_gene: TRBV6-1; j_gene: TRBJ2-6; abundance: .; CDR3nt: TGTGCCAGCAGTGCACCGGGACAGGGCTTTGGGGCCAACGTCCTGACTTTC; CDR3aa: CASSAPGQGFGANVLTF
d_gene: .; v_gene: TRBV19; j_gene: TRBJ1-2; abundance: once; CDR3nt: TGTGCCAGTAGTACGCGGGGGAATTCCTATGGCTACACCTTC; CDR3aa: CASSTRGNSYGYTF
d_gene: .; v_gene: TRBV6-5; j_gene: TRBJ1-6; abundance: .; CDR3nt: TGTGCCAGCAAAAACGTAGGGGGCTATAATTCACCCCTCCACTTT; CDR3aa: CASKNVGGYNSPLHF
d_gene: .; v_gene: TRBV6-5; j_gene: TRBJ1-6; abundance: .; CDR3nt: TGTGCCAGCAGTCCACAAACGAACAAGTCACCCCTCCACTTT; CDR3aa: CASSPQTNKSPLHF
d_gene: TRBD2; v_gene: TRBV6-5; j_gene: TRBJ2-7; abundance: .; CDR3nt: TGTGCCAGCAGCCCCAGGCAGCGGGGCTCCTACGAGCAGTACTTC; CDR3aa: CASSPRQRGSYEQYF
d_gene: .; v_gene: TRBV6-5; j_gene: TRBJ2-2; abundance: .; CDR3nt: TGTGCCAGCAGTTACTCGAAAGGGGTTAGCACCGGGGAGCTGTTTTTT; CDR3aa: CASSYSKGVSTGELFF
d_gene: .; v_gene: TRBV20-1; j_gene: TRBJ2-1; abundance: .; CDR3nt: TGCAGTGCTAGTGGCAGTGACTTAGACAATGAGCAGTTCTTC; CDR3aa: CSASGSDLDNEQFF
d_gene: TRBD1; v_gene: TRBV5-1; j_gene: TRBJ1-4; abundance: .; CDR3nt: TGCGCCAGCAGCTTGGAATTATTCAGGGGGTCTGGTGAAAAACTGTTTTTT; CDR3aa: CASSLELFRGSGEKLFF
d_gene: .; v_gene: TRBV18; j_gene: TRBJ2-3; abundance: once; CDR3nt: TGTGCCAGCTCACCACAGTGGCAAGGAGGGGATACGCAGTATTTT; CDR3aa: CASSPQWQGGDTQYF
d_gene: .; v_gene: TRBV5-1; j_gene: TRBJ2-5; abundance: .; CDR3nt: TGCGCCAGCAGCCCTTCAGGGGCCCAAGAGACCCAGTACTTC; CDR3aa: CASSPSGAQETQYF
d_gene: .; v_gene: TRBV4-1; j_gene: TRBJ1-1; abundance: .; CDR3nt: TGCGCCAGCAGCCAAGATAGTATCCGGACCACAGGGAACACTGAAGCTTTCTTT; CDR3aa: CASSQDSIRTTGNTEAFF
d_gene: .; v_gene: TRBV11-2; j_gene: TRBJ2-6; abundance: .; CDR3nt: TGTGCCAGCAGTCCCCGAATAGAGTCTGGGGCCAACGTCCTGACTTTC; CDR3aa: CASSPRIESGANVLTF
d_gene: .; v_gene: TRBV5-4; j_gene: TRBJ1-2; abundance: .; CDR3nt: TGTGCCAGCAGCTTGAGGCAGGGCCCCGGCTACACCTTC; CDR3aa: CASSLRQGPGYTF
d_gene: TRBD1; v_gene: TRBV30; j_gene: TRBJ2-5; abundance: .; CDR3nt: TGTGCCTGGAACCTAGACAGGGATGGAGAGACCCAGTACTTC; CDR3aa: CAWNLDRDGETQYF
d_gene: .; v_gene: TRBV28; j_gene: TRBJ1-2; abundance: .; CDR3nt: TGTGCCAGCAGTTTAGTAAACTATGGCTACACCTTC; CDR3aa: CASSLVNYGYTF
d_gene: TRBD1; v_gene: TRBV6-5; j_gene: TRBJ1-5; abundance: .; CDR3nt: TGTGCCAGCAGCTCCACTGGGACAGGGGGCGACCCCCAGCATTTT; CDR3aa: CASSSTGTGGDPQHF
d_gene: .; v_gene: TRBV6-5; j_gene: TRBJ2-1; abundance: .; CDR3nt: TGTGCCAACTCCCGACAGTTTTCGGATGAGCAGTTCTTC; CDR3aa: CANSRQFSDEQFF
d_gene: TRBD2; v_gene: TRBV3-1/TRBV3-2; j_gene: TRBJ2-5; abundance: .; CDR3nt: TGTGCCAGCAGCCCCCACCCGGGAGGGGGCCAAGAGACCCAGTACTTC; CDR3aa: CASSPHPGGGQETQYF
d_gene: .; v_gene: TRBV10-3; j_gene: TRBJ2-1; abundance: .; CDR3nt: TGTGCCATCAGTGAGAACCTAGTGGCAATCTTC; CDR3aa: CAISENLVAIF
d_gene: .; v_gene: TRBV6-5; j_gene: TRBJ1-1; abundance: .; CDR3nt: TGTGCCAGCAGTTACGACTGGGGGGTGAACACTGAAGCTTTCTTT; CDR3aa: CASSYDWGVNTEAFF
d_gene: .; v_gene: TRBV20-1; j_gene: TRBJ1-1; abundance: .; CDR3nt: TGCAGTGCTAGTACCCACAGGGATGCTGAAGCTTTCTTT; CDR3aa: CSASTHRDAEAFF
d_gene: TRBD1; v_gene: TRBV7-4; j_gene: TRBJ1-5; abundance: .; CDR3nt: TGTGCCAGCAGCTTTAGAGGGACAGTGGGTTATCAGCCCCAGCATTTT; CDR3aa: CASSFRGTVGYQPQHF
d_gene: TRBD2; v_gene: TRBV10-3; j_gene: TRBJ2-3; abundance: .; CDR3nt: TGTGCCATCAGTCGGACTAGCGGGGGCACAGATACGCAGTATTTT; CDR3aa: CAISRTSGGTDTQYF
d_gene: .; v_gene: TRBV10-3; j_gene: TRBJ2-3; abundance: .; CDR3nt: TGTGCCATCAGTGAACAACAGGGCCCGGTGGCCACAGATACGCAGTATTTT; CDR3aa: CAISEQQGPVATDTQYF
d_gene: TRBD2; v_gene: TRBV11-1; j_gene: TRBJ2-1; abundance: .; CDR3nt: TGTGCCAGCAGCTTAGAAGGACTAGCGGGGGAAGGTGAGCAGTTCTTC; CDR3aa: CASSLEGLAGEGEQFF
d_gene: .; v_gene: TRBV11-2; j_gene: TRBJ1-2; abundance: .; CDR3nt: TGTGCCAGCAGCTTGGGTGGCAGCGATGACACCTTC; CDR3aa: CASSLGGSDDTF
d_gene: TRBD1; v_gene: TRBV30; j_gene: TRBJ1-6; abundance: .; CDR3nt: TGTGCCTGGAGGGCCAGACAGGGATCGACACCCCTCCACTTT; CDR3aa: CAWRARQGSTPLHF
d_gene: TRBD1; v_gene: TRBV3-1/TRBV3-2; j_gene: TRBJ1-3; abundance: .; CDR3nt: TGTGCCAGCAGCCAAGATGCCCAGGACAGGGGCAGAAACACCATATATTTT; CDR3aa: CASSQDAQDRGRNTIYF
d_gene: .; v_gene: TRBV19; j_gene: TRBJ1-1; abundance: .; CDR3nt: TGTGCCAGTACCGCCTGGCTGGGGGGGGACACTGAAGCTTTCTTT; CDR3aa: CASTAWLGGDTEAFF
d_gene: TRBD1; v_gene: TRBV6-5; j_gene: TRBJ1-1; abundance: .; CDR3nt: TGTGCCAGCAGTTATAATCAGGGGGCGGTGGCTTTCTTT; CDR3aa: CASSYNQGAVAFF
d_gene: TRBD1; v_gene: TRBV16; j_gene: TRBJ1-2; abundance: .; CDR3nt: TGTGCCAGCAGCCCCCCTCCGGGACAGATATACTATGGCTACACCTTC; CDR3aa: CASSPPPGQIYYGYTF
d_gene: TRBD2; v_gene: TRBV4-1; j_gene: TRBJ2-5; abundance: .; CDR3nt: TGCGCCAGCAGACCTAGGGGAATAGCGGGGGAGACCCAGTACTTC; CDR3aa: CASRPRGIAGETQYF
d_gene: .; v_gene: TRBV5-1; j_gene: TRBJ2-2; abundance: .; CDR3nt: TGCGCCAGCAGCTTGTTGGCCAACACCGGGGAGCTGTTTTTT; CDR3aa: CASSLLANTGELFF
d_gene: TRBD1; v_gene: TRBV6-5; j_gene: TRBJ1-1; abundance: .; CDR3nt: TGTGCCAGCAGCCGAAGGCGACAGGGGTACACTGAAGCTTTCTTT; CDR3aa: CASSRRRQGYTEAFF
d_gene: TRBD1; v_gene: TRBV2; j_gene: TRBJ1-4; abundance: .; CDR3nt: TGTGCCAGCAGCCCCGACAGGGGGCGTGAAAAACTGTTTTTT; CDR3aa: CASSPDRGREKLFF
d_gene: TRBD1; v_gene: TRBV24-1; j_gene: TRBJ2-5; abundance: .; CDR3nt: TGTGCCACCAGTGACCAGGGGGCGCGGAAGACCCAGTACTTC; CDR3aa: CATSDQGARKTQYF
d_gene: .; v_gene: TRBV5-1; j_gene: TRBJ1-1; abundance: .; CDR3nt: TGCGCCAGCAGGTGGGACAACTCGAACACTGAAGCTTTCTTT; CDR3aa: CASRWDNSNTEAFF
d_gene: .; v_gene: TRBV19; j_gene: TRBJ1-4; abundance: few; CDR3nt: TGTGCCAGTAGTTCCCCCTCAGTAACTAATGAAAAACTGTTTTTT; CDR3aa: CASSSPSVTNEKLFF
d_gene: TRBD2; v_gene: TRBV7-2; j_gene: TRBJ2-3; abundance: .; CDR3nt: TGTGCCAGCAGCGCCGGACTAGCGGGGGGGTGGGTTTCAGATACGCAGTATTTT; CDR3aa: CASSAGLAGGWVSDTQYF
d_gene: .; v_gene: TRBV24-1; j_gene: TRBJ1-1; abundance: .; CDR3nt: TGTGCCACCAGTTCGTTTCCGAACACTGAAGCTTTCTTT; CDR3aa: CATSSFPNTEAFF